A selection of T cell receptor beta chains follows, all from one sample in a study of cytomegalovirus exposure and HLA in healthy donors. Repertoires were generated with immunoSEQ multiplex PCR, while TCRdb's copy carries only in-frame clones and drops some. The sample has over 100,000 clones; around three quarters are singletons. The sequencing input was PBMCs. The receptors were sampled from a male donor in good health and CMV-seropositive. CDR3s include the opening cysteine and the closing phenylalanine or tryptophan. D genes are given only for firm matches. Expanded clones are given a class, and other clones once, few, many or no size at all.

D gene	V gene	J gene	clone size	CDR3 DNA	CDR3 protein
-	TRBV28	TRBJ2-1	-	TGTGCCAGCAGTTTGGGTATGGAGAGGCGGTGGGACAATGAGCAGTTCTTC	CASSLGMERRWDNEQFF
TRBD1	TRBV28	TRBJ1-4	-	TGTGCCAGCAGCCCTAGGGGGCAAGCTAATGAAAAACTGTTTTTT	CASSPRGQANEKLFF
-	TRBV29-1	TRBJ2-7	few	TGCAGCGTTGGGCCTGGCGGACAGAGGGCCGAGCAGTACTTC	CSVGPGGQRAEQYF
-	TRBV10-1	TRBJ2-1	-	TGCGCCAGCAAAGTCCTCTCTAATCAGTTCTTC	CASKVLSNQFF
TRBD2	TRBV4-2	TRBJ2-2	-	TGTGCCAGCAGCCAAAGCGGGGGGCCCACCGGGGAGCTGTTTTTT	CASSQSGGPTGELFF
-	TRBV27	TRBJ2-2	-	TGTGCCAGCAGTTTAGTGGGGGCGTCCGGGGAGCTGTTTTTT	CASSLVGASGELFF
-	TRBV6-1	TRBJ2-7	few	TGTGCCAGCATCAACAGGCTTCCAGAGACCTACGAGCAGTACTTC	CASINRLPETYEQYF
TRBD2	TRBV4-1	TRBJ2-2	-	TGCGCCAGCAGCCTGTGGGAGGGCTCCGGGGAGCTGTTTTTT	CASSLWEGSGELFF
-	TRBV2	TRBJ2-4	once	TGTGCCAGCAACCTCAGGGGTTCCAAAAACATTCAGTACTTC	CASNLRGSKNIQYF
TRBD2	TRBV5-1	TRBJ2-1	-	TGCGCCAGCAGCCCCTTAACTAGCGGGTTATACAATGAGCAGTTCTTC	CASSPLTSGLYNEQFF
TRBD1	TRBV6-6	TRBJ1-4	few	TGTGCCAGCAGTTACTATGTGGACAGGGGACTGTTTTTT	CASSYYVDRGLFF